Sequencing of this T cell receptor beta chain was carried out in a study of blood T cell repertoires in COVID-19 (dated by TCRdb to 2020 to 2022). The study in broad terms: The collaborator samples originated in the United States, Italy and Spain and spanned the acute and convalescent phases of COVID-19. The material from the prospective study consisted of cDNA or gDNA derived from T cells, B-cell-depleted T cells, or PBMCs. Nearly every sample came with metadata listing a de-identified subject ID, COVID-19 status, age in years and sex. The repertoires were released in a freely available public database intended as a resource for research on the immune response to SARS-CoV-2. Subjects who had been exposed to COVID-19, were actively infected with it, or had recovered from it provided the deeply sampled blood TCRbeta repertoires that made up the dataset. The samples were drawn from the first 160 participants of the ongoing ImmuneRACE study and from 1,254 subjects provided by 6 global collaborators. Where HLA class I and class II types were available, the types were taken from metadata supplied by the sample provider, not from assay-based typing. What the study reported, not specific to this receptor: The amount of clinical and demographic metadata varied by source and participant and was provided uncurated.

The CDR3, cysteine through phenylalanine, is 16 amino acids long. Just CDR3 DNA is preserved here, 48 bases in frame from base 1. Here V drops 4 bases and J drops 1 base, and the junction holds 5 bases not matched to any gene. The germline V gene specifies MGHDK as CDR1 and SYGVNS as CDR2. The immunoSEQ Assay, a bias-controlled multiplex PCR, was used to amplify TCRbeta CDR3 regions from genomic DNA. In the paper's pipeline: The number of nucleated cells in each sample was estimated by amplification of reference gene primers within the assay. Sequence reads were collapsed and filtered to measure the absolute abundance of every unique TCRbeta CDR3 rearrangement. For each sample, productive Simpson clonality was calculated by taking the square root of Simpson's diversity index across productive rearrangements. The table was pulled from immuneACCESS by TCRdb, which kept in-frame rearrangements only. Such tables lose some clones; where checked, under half of the loss comes from unresolved V genes, and the rest has no known cause. V, J and clone size were drawn from that table, and D and trimming were deduced from the DNA. In this sample the table shows 50,000 to 70,000 clones, approximately 90% of which occur a single time. Clones ranked in the top ten supply roughly 8.4% of the sample.

The collaborating institutions used their own protocols to collect whole blood in K2EDTA tubes. For TCRbeta analysis, collaborator samples were shipped as frozen whole blood, as isolated PBMCs, or as DNA extracted from either sample type. This clone has more than one count but fewer than ten. The specificity of this receptor is unknown. Within one base of it there is no much larger clone, and no base qualities were kept. The receptor was isolated from a woman aged 70-85 years with active COVID-19. The sequence links TRBV25-1 to TRBJ2-7, and TRBD2 matches 12 of the central bases. The sequencing input was peripheral blood. The encoded CDR3 is CASSGGGLAGSYEQYF. The sequenced DNA is TGTGCCAGCAGTGGGGGGGGACTAGCGGGTTCCTACGAGCAGTACTTC.